Listed here is a single T cell receptor beta chain. Its antigen is unidentified. CDR1 SGHRS and CDR2 YFSETQ come from the germline V gene. The CDR3 totals 14 residues. V shed 4 bases and J 9 bases; nucleotides not matched to a gene: 4. One entry per CDR3 protein results from TCRdb running MiXCR on the 5' RACE reads. The sample has 200,000 to 250,000 distinct CDR3 sequences; approximately 3.2% are singletons. This sample was included in a study of T cells after yellow fever vaccination. Findings and limits, study-wide: In post-booster samples, most primary-vaccination clones reappeared (roughly 96% CD4, roughly 88% CD8). FACS-sorted repertoires could contain abundant clonotypes contaminating from the bulk population. When the response was secondary, it was weaker but reached its peak faster, day 5 versus 15.

The TCR originated in a young man who received the YFV17D yellow fever vaccine. The chain recombines TRBV5-1 with TRBJ1-6, with 10 bases lining up with TRBD1. Specimen: CD4+ T cells sorted from PBMCs, collected 10 days after the yellow fever booster vaccination. DNA of the CDR3: TGCGCCAGCAGCACCGACAGGGGGCCTTCACCCCTCCACTTT. This gives the protein CASSTDRGPSPLHF.